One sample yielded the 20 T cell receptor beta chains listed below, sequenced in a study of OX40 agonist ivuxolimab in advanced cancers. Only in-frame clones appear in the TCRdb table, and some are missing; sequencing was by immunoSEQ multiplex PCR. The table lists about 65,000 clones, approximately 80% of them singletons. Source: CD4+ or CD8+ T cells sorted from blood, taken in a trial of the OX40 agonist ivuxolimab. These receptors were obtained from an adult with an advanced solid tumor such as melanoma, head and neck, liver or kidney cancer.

CDR3 nucleotides: TGCAGCGTTGAAGGGGTCCCCCACACTGAAGCTTTCTTT. Protein product: CSVEGVPHTEAFF. The chain uses TRBV29-1 and TRBJ1-1; D unclear. In germline, CDR1 is SQVTM, CDR2 ANQGSEA. The CDR3 is made up of 13 amino acids. V dropped 1 base and J dropped 3 bases, with 9 bases sitting between them.

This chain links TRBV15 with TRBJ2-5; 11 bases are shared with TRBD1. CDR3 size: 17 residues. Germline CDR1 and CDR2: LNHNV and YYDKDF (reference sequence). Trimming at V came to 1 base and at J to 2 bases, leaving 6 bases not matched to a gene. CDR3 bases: TGTGCCACCAGCAGAGGGAGGACAGGGGGCCCGCAAGAGACCCAGTACTTC. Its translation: CATSRGRTGGPQETQYF.

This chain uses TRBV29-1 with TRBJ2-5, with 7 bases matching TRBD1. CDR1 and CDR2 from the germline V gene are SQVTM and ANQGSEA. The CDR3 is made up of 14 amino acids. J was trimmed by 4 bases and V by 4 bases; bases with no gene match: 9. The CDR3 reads CSVVPGQLSETQYF. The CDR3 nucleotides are TGCAGCGTTGTACCGGGACAGCTCTCAGAGACCCAGTACTTC.

CDR3 loop: CASSLSGTSYNEQFF. CDR3 DNA sequence: TGCGCCAGCAGCTTAAGCGGGACCTCCTACAATGAGCAGTTCTTC. The genes are TRBV5-1 and TRBJ2-1; 7 bases align to TRBD2. After removal of 2 bases from V and 0 bases from J, the junction contained 2 bases not matched to a gene. The germline gives CDR1 SGHRS, CDR2 YFSETQ. This CDR3 contains 15 residues.

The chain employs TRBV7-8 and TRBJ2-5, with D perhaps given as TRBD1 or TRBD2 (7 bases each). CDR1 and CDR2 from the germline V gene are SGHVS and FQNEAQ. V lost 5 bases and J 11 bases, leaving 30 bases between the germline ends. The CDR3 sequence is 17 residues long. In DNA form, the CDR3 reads TGTGCCAGCAGCCGCTCATATCCGGGGACAGCGGGGATCGGGCAGTACTTC. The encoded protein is CASSRSYPGTAGIGQYF.

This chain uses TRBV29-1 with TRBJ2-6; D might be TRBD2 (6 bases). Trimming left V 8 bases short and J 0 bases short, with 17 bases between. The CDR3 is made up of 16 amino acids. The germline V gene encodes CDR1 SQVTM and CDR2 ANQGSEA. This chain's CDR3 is CSTLARESSGANVLTF. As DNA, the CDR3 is TGCAGCACCCTAGCGCGAGAGAGCTCTGGGGCCAACGTCCTGACTTTC.

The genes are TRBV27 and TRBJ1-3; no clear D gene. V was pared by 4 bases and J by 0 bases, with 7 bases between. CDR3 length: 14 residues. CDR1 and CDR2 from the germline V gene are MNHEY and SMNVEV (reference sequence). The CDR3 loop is CASSSADSGNTIYF. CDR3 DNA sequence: TGTGCCAGCAGTTCGGCGGACTCTGGAAACACCATATATTTT.

CDR3 sequence: CASSPVEAAESPGELFF. The CDR3 coding sequence is TGCGCCAGCAGCCCTGTAGAAGCGGCCGAAAGCCCCGGGGAGCTGTTTTTT. The genes are TRBV4-3 and TRBJ2-2; D might be TRBD2 (5 bases). V lost 4 bases to trimming and J lost 6 bases, with 21 bases between them. Germline-derived CDR1 and CDR2 are LGHNA and YSLEER. The CDR3 contains 17 residues.

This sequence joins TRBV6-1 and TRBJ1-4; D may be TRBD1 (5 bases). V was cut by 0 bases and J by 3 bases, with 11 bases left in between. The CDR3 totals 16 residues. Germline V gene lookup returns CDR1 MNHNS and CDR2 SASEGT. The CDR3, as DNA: TGTGCCAGCAGTGAAGCGCGGGGGTATTCTAATGAAAAACTGTTTTTT. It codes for CASSEARGYSNEKLFF.

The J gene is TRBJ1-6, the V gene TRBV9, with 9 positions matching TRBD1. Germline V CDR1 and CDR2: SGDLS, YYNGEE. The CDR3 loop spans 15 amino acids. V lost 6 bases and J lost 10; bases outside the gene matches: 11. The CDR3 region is CASTGSGTGISPLHF. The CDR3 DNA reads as TGTGCCAGCACCGGATCGGGGACAGGGATCTCACCCCTCCACTTT.

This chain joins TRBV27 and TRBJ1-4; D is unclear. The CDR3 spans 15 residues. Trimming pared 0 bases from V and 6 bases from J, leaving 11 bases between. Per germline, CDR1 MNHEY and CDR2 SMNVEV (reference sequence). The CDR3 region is CASSLSRGSYEKLFF. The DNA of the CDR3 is TGTGCCAGCAGTTTATCACGAGGTAGTTATGAAAAACTGTTTTTT.

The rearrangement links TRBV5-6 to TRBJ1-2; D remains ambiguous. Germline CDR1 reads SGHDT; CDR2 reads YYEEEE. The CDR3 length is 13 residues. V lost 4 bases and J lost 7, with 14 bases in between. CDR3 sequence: CASSREVGSGYTF. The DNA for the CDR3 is TGTGCCAGCAGCCGAGAGGTTGGTTCTGGCTACACCTTC.

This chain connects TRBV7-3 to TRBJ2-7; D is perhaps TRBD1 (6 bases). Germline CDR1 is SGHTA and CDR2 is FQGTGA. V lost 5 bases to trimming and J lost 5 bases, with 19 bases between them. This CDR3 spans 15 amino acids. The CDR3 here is CASSPIGGRDNEQYF. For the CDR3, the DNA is TGTGCCAGCAGCCCCATTGGGGGCAGGGATAACGAGCAGTACTTC.

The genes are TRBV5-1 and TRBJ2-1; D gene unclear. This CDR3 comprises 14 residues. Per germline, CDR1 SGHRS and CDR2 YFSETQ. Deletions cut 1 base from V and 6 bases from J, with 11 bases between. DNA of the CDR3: TGCGCCAGCAGCTTGCAGCCTTCTACCAATGAGCAGTTCTTC. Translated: CASSLQPSTNEQFF.

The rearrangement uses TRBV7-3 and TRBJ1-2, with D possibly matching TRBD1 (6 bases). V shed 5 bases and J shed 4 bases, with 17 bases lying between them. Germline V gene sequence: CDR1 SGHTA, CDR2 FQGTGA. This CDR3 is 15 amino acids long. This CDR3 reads CASSPTGGASYGYTF. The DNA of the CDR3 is TGTGCCAGCAGCCCGACGGGGGGCGCGAGCTATGGCTACACCTTC.

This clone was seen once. The CDR3 DNA sequence: TGCGCCAGCAGCTTAGGAGCCATGAACACTGAAGCTTTCTTT. Protein product: CASSLGAMNTEAFF. The chain recombines TRBV5-1 with TRBJ1-1; D is unresolved. The ends were cut back, 2 bases at V and 0 bases at J, with 8 bases in the middle. The CDR3 is 14 amino acids. From germline, CDR1 is SGHRS and CDR2 YFSETQ.

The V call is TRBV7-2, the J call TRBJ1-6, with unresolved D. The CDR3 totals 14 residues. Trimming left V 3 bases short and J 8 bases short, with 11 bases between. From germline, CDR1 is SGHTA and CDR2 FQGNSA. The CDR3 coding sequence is TGTGCCAGCAGCTTGCAGGCGATGGATTCACCCCTCCACTTT. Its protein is CASSLQAMDSPLHF.

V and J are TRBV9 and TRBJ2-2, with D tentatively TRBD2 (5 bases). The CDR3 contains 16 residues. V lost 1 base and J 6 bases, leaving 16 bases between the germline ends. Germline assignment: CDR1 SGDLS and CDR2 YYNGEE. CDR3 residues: CASSVLASPMAGELFF. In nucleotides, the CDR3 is TGTGCCAGCAGCGTACTAGCCTCTCCGATGGCCGGGGAGCTGTTTTTT.

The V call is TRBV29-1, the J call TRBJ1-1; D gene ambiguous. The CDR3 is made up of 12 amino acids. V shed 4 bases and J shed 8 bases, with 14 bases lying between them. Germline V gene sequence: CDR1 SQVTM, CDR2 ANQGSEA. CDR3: CSVGSGYGEAFF. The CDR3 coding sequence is TGCAGCGTTGGGTCAGGATACGGAGAAGCTTTCTTT.

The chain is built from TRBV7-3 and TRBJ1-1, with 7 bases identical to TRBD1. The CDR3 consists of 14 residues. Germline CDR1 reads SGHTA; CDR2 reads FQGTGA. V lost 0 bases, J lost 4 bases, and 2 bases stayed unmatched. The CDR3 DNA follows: TGTGCCAGCAGCTTAACACAGGGGAGCACTGAAGCTTTCTTT. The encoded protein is CASSLTQGSTEAFF.